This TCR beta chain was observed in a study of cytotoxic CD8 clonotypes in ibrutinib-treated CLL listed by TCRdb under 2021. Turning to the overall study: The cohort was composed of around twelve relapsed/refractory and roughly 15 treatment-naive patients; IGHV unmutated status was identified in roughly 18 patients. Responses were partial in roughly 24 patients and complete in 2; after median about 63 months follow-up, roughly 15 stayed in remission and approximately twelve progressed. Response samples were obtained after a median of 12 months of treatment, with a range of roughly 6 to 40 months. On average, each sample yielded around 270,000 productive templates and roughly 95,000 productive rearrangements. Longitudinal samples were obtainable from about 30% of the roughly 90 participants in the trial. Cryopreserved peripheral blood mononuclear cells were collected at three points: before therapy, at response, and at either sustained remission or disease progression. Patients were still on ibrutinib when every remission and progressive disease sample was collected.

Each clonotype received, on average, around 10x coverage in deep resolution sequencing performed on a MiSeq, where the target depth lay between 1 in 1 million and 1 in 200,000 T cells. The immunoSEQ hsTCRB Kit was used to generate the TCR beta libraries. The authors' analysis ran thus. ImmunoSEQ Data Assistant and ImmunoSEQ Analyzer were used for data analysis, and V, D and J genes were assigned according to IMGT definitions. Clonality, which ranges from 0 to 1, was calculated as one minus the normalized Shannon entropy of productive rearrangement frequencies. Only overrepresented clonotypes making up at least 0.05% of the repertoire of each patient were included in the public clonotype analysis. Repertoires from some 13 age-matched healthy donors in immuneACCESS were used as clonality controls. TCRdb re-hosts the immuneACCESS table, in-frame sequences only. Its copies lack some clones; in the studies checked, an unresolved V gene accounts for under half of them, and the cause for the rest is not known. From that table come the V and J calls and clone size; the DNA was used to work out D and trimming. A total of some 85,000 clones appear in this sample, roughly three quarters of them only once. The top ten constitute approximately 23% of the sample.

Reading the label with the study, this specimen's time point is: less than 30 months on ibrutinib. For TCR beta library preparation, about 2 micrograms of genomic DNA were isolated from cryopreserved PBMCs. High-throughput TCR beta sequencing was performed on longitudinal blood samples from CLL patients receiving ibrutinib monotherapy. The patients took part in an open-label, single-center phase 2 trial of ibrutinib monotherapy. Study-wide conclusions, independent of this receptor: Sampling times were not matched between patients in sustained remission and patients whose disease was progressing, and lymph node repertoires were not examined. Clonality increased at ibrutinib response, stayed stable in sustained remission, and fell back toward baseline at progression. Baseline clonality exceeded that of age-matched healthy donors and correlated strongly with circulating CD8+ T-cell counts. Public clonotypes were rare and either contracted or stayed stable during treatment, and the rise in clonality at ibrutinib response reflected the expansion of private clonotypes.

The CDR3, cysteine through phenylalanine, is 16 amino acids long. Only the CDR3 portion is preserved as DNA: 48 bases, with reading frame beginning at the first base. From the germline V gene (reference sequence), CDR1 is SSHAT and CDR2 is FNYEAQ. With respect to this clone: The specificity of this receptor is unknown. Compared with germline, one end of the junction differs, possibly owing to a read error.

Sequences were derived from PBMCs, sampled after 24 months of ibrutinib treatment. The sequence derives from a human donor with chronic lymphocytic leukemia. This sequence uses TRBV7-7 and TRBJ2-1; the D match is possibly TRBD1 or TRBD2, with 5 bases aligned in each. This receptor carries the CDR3 CASSLGLGTRGNEQFF. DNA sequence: TGTGCTAGCAGCTTAGGTTTGGGGACCCGGGGTAATGAGCAGTTCTTC.